The 2 T cell receptor beta chains reported below all come from one sample, sequenced in a study of T cell repertoires in cytomegalovirus infection. Antigens for these TCRs are unknown. MiXCR, run by TCRdb on the reads, gives a single entry per CDR3 protein. The repertoire holds around 300,000 distinct CDR3 sequences, with around 25% as singletons. This material consisted of cultured PBMCs, taken from culture after CMV antigen stimulation. The source is a human donor in good health (CMV status not recorded). Some clones in this sample may be carry-over from other donors' samples.

The V call is TRBV5-1, the J call TRBJ2-6; no clear D gene. V was cut by 7 bases and J by 6 bases, with 8 bases left in between. The CDR3 covers 12 residues. CDR1 and CDR2 from the germline V gene are SGHRS and YFSETQ. The CDR3 DNA reads as TGCGCCAGCCGCCCCGAGGCCAACGTCCTGACTTTC. It yields the protein CASRPEANVLTF.

The chain recombines TRBV4-3 with TRBJ1-2, with 9 bases fitting TRBD1. Germline V gene sequence: CDR1 LGHNA, CDR2 YSLEER. Trimming took 3 bases from V and 5 from J; bases not matched to a gene: 7. CDR3 size: 15 residues. The CDR3 DNA follows: TGCGCCAGCAGCCAGTACGACAGGGGGGAGTATGGCTACACCTTC. Protein: CASSQYDRGEYGYTF.